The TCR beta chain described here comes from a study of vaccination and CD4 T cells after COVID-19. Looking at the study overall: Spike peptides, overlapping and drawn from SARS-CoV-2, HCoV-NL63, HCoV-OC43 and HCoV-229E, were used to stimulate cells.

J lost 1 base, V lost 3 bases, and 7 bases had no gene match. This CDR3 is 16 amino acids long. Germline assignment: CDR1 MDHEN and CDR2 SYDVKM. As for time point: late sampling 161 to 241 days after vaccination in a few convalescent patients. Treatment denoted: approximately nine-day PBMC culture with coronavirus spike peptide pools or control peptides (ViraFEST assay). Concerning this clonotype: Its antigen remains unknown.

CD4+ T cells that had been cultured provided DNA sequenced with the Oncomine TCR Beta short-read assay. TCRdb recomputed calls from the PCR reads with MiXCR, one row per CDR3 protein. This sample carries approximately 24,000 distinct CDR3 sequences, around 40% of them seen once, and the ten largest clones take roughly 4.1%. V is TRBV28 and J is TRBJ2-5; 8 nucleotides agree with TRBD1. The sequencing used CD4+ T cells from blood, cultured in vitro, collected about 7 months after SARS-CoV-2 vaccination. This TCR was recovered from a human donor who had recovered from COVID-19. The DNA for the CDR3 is TGTGCCAGCAGTTTTGACAGGGGAGGAGTCCAAGAGACCCAGTACTTC. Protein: CASSFDRGGVQETQYF.